The T cell receptor beta chain described here comes from a study of T cell responses to AZD1222 COVID-19 vaccine. The study's findings and limits: Just a handful of people given AZD1222 tested seropositive at baseline. Along spike, vaccine-associated CD4 TCRs were found throughout, with dominance at 160-218 and 743-854.

The germline CDR1 and CDR2 sequences are MGHRA and YSYEKL. This CDR3 is built from 15 residues. V dropped 5 bases and J dropped 5; count of bases not matched to a gene: 6. Concerning this clone itself: What it binds is not known.

Libraries were prepared by immunoSEQ multiplex PCR; TCRdb keeps only in-frame clonotypes and omits some of them. The sample records approximately 100,000 clones, roughly 85% being singletons. The starting material was peripheral blood, obtained 28 days after the second AZD1222 dose. This sequence was found in an adult who received the AZD1222 COVID-19 vaccine. The chain recombines TRBV4-1 with TRBJ1-6; 7 nucleotides line up with TRBD1. The CDR3 region has the DNA TGCGCCAGCAGCTATGGGACAGCGAATAATTCACCCCTCCACTTT. Protein product: CASSYGTANNSPLHF.